Shown below are 25 T cell receptor beta chains from a single sample sequenced in a study of blood T cell repertoires in COVID-19. Clones were sequenced by immunoSEQ multiplex PCR, and TCRdb holds only the in-frame ones, with some missing. The sample lists tens of thousands of clones, under 85% occurring once. The material sequenced was peripheral blood. The origin of the receptors is a woman of 80 years or more with acute or convalescent COVID-19.

The J gene is TRBJ1-2, the V gene TRBV28; maybe TRBD1 (6 bases). Deletions cut 6 bases from V and 6 bases from J, with 14 bases between. Germline V CDR1 and CDR2: MDHEN, SYDVKM. The CDR3 sequence is 13 residues long. The DNA for the CDR3 is TGTGCCAGCAGCACAGGGTTGTCCCATGGCTACACCTTC. This sequence encodes CASSTGLSHGYTF.

The V gene is TRBV3-1 (or the pseudogene TRBV3-2), the J gene TRBJ2-2, with D unresolved. CDR1 and CDR2 (germline): LGHDT, YNNKEL (reference sequence). This CDR3 is 13 amino acids long. V lost 0 bases, J lost 10 bases, and 9 bases lay in between. CDR3 sequence: CASSQDRLVELFF. CDR3 nucleotide sequence: TGTGCCAGCAGCCAAGACAGGCTGGTGGAGCTGTTTTTT.

The V call is TRBV5-1, the J call TRBJ2-2; maybe TRBD1 (6 bases). Trimming took off 3 bases at V and 4 bases at J, with 19 bases between the two ends. The CDR3 consists of 17 residues. Germline V gene sequence: CDR1 SGHRS, CDR2 YFSETQ. This chain's CDR3 is CASSYVSDRMGTGELFF. DNA for the CDR3: TGCGCCAGCAGCTACGTCTCCGACAGGATGGGCACCGGGGAGCTGTTTTTT.

The V gene is TRBV4-1, the J gene TRBJ2-3; 8 bases map to TRBD2. CDR1 MGHRA and CDR2 YSYEKL come from the germline V gene. The CDR3 extends over 16 amino acids. The V gene end was trimmed by 3 bases and the J gene end by 6 bases; junction bases not matched to a gene: 11. In DNA, the CDR3 is TGCGCCAGCAGCCATTTCCAGCGGGGGAGCGGGGATACGCAGTATTTT. Its translation is CASSHFQRGSGDTQYF.

This chain joins TRBV5-1 and TRBJ1-1; possible D gene TRBD1, 5 bases. Germline V gives CDR1 SGHRS, CDR2 YFSETQ. This CDR3 is built from 15 residues. Trimming shortened V by 0 bases and J by 0 bases, and 9 bases separated the two germline ends. The CDR3 sequence: CASSLVGGMNTEAFF. In nucleotides, the CDR3 is TGCGCCAGCAGCTTGGTTGGGGGGATGAACACTGAAGCTTTCTTT.

This clone was picked up a small number of times. This chain uses TRBV29-1 with TRBJ1-4; D is possibly TRBD1 (5 bases). This CDR3 spans 13 amino acids. V lost 7 bases, J lost 8 bases, and 17 bases lay in between. Looked up from germline, CDR1 is SQVTM and CDR2 is ANQGSEA. CDR3 nucleotides: TGCAGCGCCTTCGGTAGGGGAGGGGAAAAACTGTTTTTT. It codes for CSAFGRGGEKLFF.

The genes are TRBV5-1 and TRBJ1-2, with a tentative D call TRBD1 (5 bases). Trimming removed 3 bases at V and 4 bases at J, with 10 bases between. Per germline, CDR1 SGHRS and CDR2 YFSETQ. This CDR3 contains 13 residues. This CDR3 is CASSSTGLYGYTF. CDR3 nucleotide sequence: TGCGCCAGCAGCTCTACAGGCCTCTATGGCTACACCTTC.

The genes are TRBV28 and TRBJ2-5; possibly TRBD1 for D (5 bases). The length of the CDR3 is 12 residues. Germline CDR1 and CDR2: MDHEN and SYDVKM. V was pared by 5 bases and J by 7 bases, with 11 bases between. CDR3 nucleotide sequence: TGTGCCAGCAGTCCTTCTACAGGGACCCAGTACTTC. This sequence encodes CASSPSTGTQYF.

The chain carries TRBV6-4 and TRBJ2-2; 8 bases align to TRBD1. Per germline, CDR1 MRHNA and CDR2 SNTAGT. The CDR3 length is 14 residues. Losses at the gene ends were 3 bases for V and 5 bases for J; bases not matched to a gene: 2. DNA for the CDR3: TGTGCCAGCAGTGAACAGGGGGAGACCGGGGAGCTGTTTTTT. It yields the protein CASSEQGETGELFF.

The rearrangement joins TRBV10-3 to TRBJ2-3, with TRBD1 identical over 8 bases. From germline, CDR1 is ENHRY and CDR2 SYGVKD. V shed 4 bases, J shed 5 bases, and the junction held 8 bases outside the gene matches. This CDR3 is built from 15 residues. The CDR3 protein is CAISADRVVVDTQYF. The DNA for the CDR3 is TGTGCCATCAGTGCGGACAGGGTAGTAGTAGATACGCAGTATTTT.

The rearrangement uses TRBV4-1 and TRBJ2-7; no clear D gene. The germline gives CDR1 MGHRA, CDR2 YSYEKL. Trimming left V 4 bases short and J 3 bases short, with 10 bases between. This CDR3 region has 13 residues. This chain's CDR3 is CASSRIRSYEQYF. The CDR3, as DNA: TGCGCCAGCAGCCGAATTAGGAGCTACGAGCAGTACTTC.

The V gene is TRBV6-5, the J gene TRBJ2-1; TRBD2 aligns across 15 bases. CDR1 and CDR2 from the germline V gene are MNHEY and SVGAGI. V trimming: 2 bases; J trimming: 8 bases; junction bases outside the gene matches: 4. The CDR3 sequence is 16 residues long. The DNA of the CDR3 is TGTGCCAGCAGTTACCAGGGACTAGCGGGAGGCGATGAGCAGTTCTTC. This translates into CASSYQGLAGGDEQFF.

This clone was observed a handful of times. This chain joins TRBV29-1 and TRBJ2-7, with D perhaps TRBD1 (5 bases). This CDR3 is 14 amino acids long. Trimming left V 7 bases short and J 0 bases short, with 16 bases between. Germline CDR1 SQVTM, CDR2 ANQGSEA. CDR3 DNA sequence: TGCAGCGCCCTGGGGCCACTCAGCTCCTACGAGCAGTACTTC. As protein: CSALGPLSSYEQYF.

The sample holds a few counts of this clone. This chain uses TRBV7-9 with TRBJ1-2; no firm D call. The CDR3 runs to 15 residues. Trimming took off 3 bases at V and 0 bases at J, with 11 bases between the two ends. Looked up from germline, CDR1 is SEHNR and CDR2 is FQNEAQ (reference sequence). CDR3 loop: CASSLSSTANYGYTF. As DNA, the CDR3 is TGTGCCAGCAGCTTGTCGAGTACAGCTAACTATGGCTACACCTTC.

This clone has just a few counts. V is TRBV5-4 and J is TRBJ1-2, with TRBD1 matching 8 bases. V gave up 5 bases and J gave up 8 bases; unmatched junction bases: 14. The length of the CDR3 is 15 residues. CDR1 and CDR2 from the germline V gene are SGHNT and YYREEE (reference sequence). The CDR3 nucleotides are TGTGCCAGCAGACCTCACCCGGACAGGGTCTACGGCTACACCTTC. This sequence encodes CASRPHPDRVYGYTF.

V and J are TRBV4-3 and TRBJ2-7, with D possibly matching TRBD1 (6 bases). V was pared by 6 bases and J by 0 bases, with 12 bases between. From germline, CDR1 is LGHNA and CDR2 YSLEER. The CDR3 length is 14 residues. The CDR3 loop is CASSPGTHSYEQYF. As DNA, the CDR3 is TGCGCCAGCAGTCCAGGGACACACTCCTACGAGCAGTACTTC.

The V call is TRBV6-5, the J call TRBJ1-2; D perhaps matches TRBD1 (5 bases). The germline CDR1 and CDR2 sequences are MNHEY and SVGAGI. Trimming took off 5 bases at V and 8 bases at J, with 15 bases between the two ends. This CDR3 has 13 amino acids. The CDR3 sequence: CASSTREGLGYTF. CDR3 DNA sequence: TGTGCCAGCAGTACCAGGGAGGGTCTAGGCTACACCTTC.

This chain connects TRBV28 to TRBJ2-1; the D gene is possibly TRBD2 (6 bases). Germline V CDR1 and CDR2: MDHEN, SYDVKM. V gave up 3 bases and J gave up 2 bases, with 11 bases separating them. The CDR3 totals 15 residues. The CDR3 sequence: CASSFPGEPYNEQFF. The CDR3 nucleotides read TGTGCCAGCAGTTTTCCGGGAGAGCCCTACAATGAGCAGTTCTTC.

This clone turned up a few times. This rearrangement joins TRBV7-2 to TRBJ2-4; 7 bases are a match to TRBD1. This CDR3 spans 13 amino acids. J gave up 9 bases and V 5 bases, and 7 bases lay outside the gene matches. Germline CDR1 SGHTA, CDR2 FQGNSA. This CDR3 reads CASSTTGAGIQYF. DNA for the CDR3: TGTGCCAGCAGCACCACAGGGGCGGGCATTCAGTACTTC.

The J gene is TRBJ2-2, the V gene TRBV11-2; 10 nucleotides agree with TRBD1. Losses at the gene ends were 5 bases for V and 5 bases for J; bases not matched to a gene: 8. The CDR3 covers 16 residues. Germline loops: CDR1 SGHAT, CDR2 FQNNGV. The chain's CDR3 is CASSPRTGGGTGELFF. The CDR3 nucleotides are TGTGCCAGCAGCCCCAGGACAGGGGGGGGGACCGGGGAGCTGTTTTTT.

In this sample, this clone turned up once. The chain is built from TRBV6-1 and TRBJ1-1; TRBD1 agrees at 9 bases. Trimming took 5 bases from V and 7 from J; bases not matched to a gene: 11. The length of the CDR3 is 15 residues. CDR1 and CDR2 from the germline V gene are MNHNS and SASEGT. As DNA, the CDR3 is TGTGCCAGCAGTTGGGGGGACAGGGAAGTTATTGAAGCTTTCTTT. Amino acids: CASSWGDREVIEAFF.

The V call is TRBV15, the J call TRBJ2-7, with 7 nucleotides matching TRBD2. CDR3 length: 13 residues. After removal of 1 base from V and 7 bases from J, the junction contained 4 bases not matched to a gene. Germline loops: CDR1 LNHNV, CDR2 YYDKDF (reference sequence). CDR3 nucleotides: TGTGCCACCAGCAGAGGACTAGCTGGAGAGCAGTACTTC. The encoded protein is CATSRGLAGEQYF.

The V and J genes are TRBV15 and TRBJ1-2, with D maybe TRBD1 (5 bases). Germline CDR1 reads LNHNV; CDR2 reads YYDKDF (reference sequence). V was cut by 3 bases and J by 1 base, with 12 bases left in between. The CDR3 length is 15 residues. CDR3 amino acids: CATSREAGLNYGYTF. The CDR3 DNA reads as TGTGCCACCAGCAGGGAAGCGGGACTTAACTATGGCTACACCTTC.

The rearrangement uses TRBV7-8 and TRBJ1-4; D is unclear. Looked up from germline, CDR1 is SGHVS and CDR2 is FQNEAQ. The CDR3 spans 14 residues. V was pared by 1 base and J by 10 bases, with 13 bases between. CDR3 nucleotide sequence: TGTGCCAGCAGCTTAGGGAGAGGGTCTGGAAAACTGTTTTTT. Translating it yields CASSLGRGSGKLFF.

The chain combines TRBV29-1 with TRBJ2-2, with D possibly being TRBD2 (6 bases). V lost 4 bases to trimming and J lost 5 bases, with 14 bases between them. In germline, CDR1 is SQVTM, CDR2 ANQGSEA. The CDR3 is made up of 14 amino acids. DNA of the CDR3: TGCAGCGTTGTGGAGGGGTCTTTGACCGGGGAGCTGTTTTTT. Its translation: CSVVEGSLTGELFF.